This T cell receptor (beta chain) was found in a study of circulating and synovial CD4+ cells in juvenile arthritis. Findings and caveats of the study: Circulating pathogenic-like lymphocytes shared a substantially higher fraction of CDR3 sequences with synovium than bulk blood. These repertoires were less diverse than bulk blood CD4 repertoires.

Assay: immunoSEQ multiplex PCR; the TCRdb copy retains only in-frame clones and omits some. Of fewer than 35,000 clones in the sample, about 93% were seen once. About this clone itself: What it binds is unknown. Sequence at one end of the junction differs from germline and may be a read error.

This clonotype was sampled from a human donor with juvenile idiopathic arthritis. Sequenced input: CD4+ T cells from blood.

CDR3 bases: TGTGCCTGGAGTGTCCTAACTAGCGGGAGGGGTTATACCTACGATGAGCAGTTCTTC. Its translation is CAWSVLTSGRGYTYDEQFF. The V and J genes are TRBV30 and TRBJ2-1; 13 bases are a match to TRBD2. Germline lookup yields CDR1 GTSNPN and CDR2 SVGIG (reference sequence). The CDR3 is made up of 19 amino acids.